This note documents a single T cell receptor (beta chain) sequence. This specimen comes from a study of blood T cell repertoires in COVID-19. Across the whole study: Donors in the United States, Italy and Spain gave samples during acute or convalescent COVID-19. T cells, B-cell-depleted T cells, or PBMCs supplied cDNA or gDNA.

With V trimmed by 3 bases and J by 5 bases, 9 bases remained unmatched. CDR3 length: 15 residues. Looked up from germline, CDR1 is KGHSH and CDR2 is LQKENI. Original processing notes: Amplification from reference gene primers served as the basis for estimated nucleated cell counts. Profiled with immunoSEQ multiplex PCR; TCRdb holds only in-frame clones, not every one. Clonal size and the V and J genes are those of that table, whereas D and trimming came from the DNA. The sample has some 74,000 clones, 70% to 90% seen once; the top ten hold 6.5% to 8.5%. The specimen sequenced was peripheral blood. This receptor was identified in an elderly woman with acute or convalescent COVID-19. This chain joins TRBV18 and TRBJ2-7; 8 bases fit TRBD1. The CDR3 spells CASSPLARGLHEQYF. DNA of the CDR3: TGTGCCAGCTCACCGCTGGCCAGGGGGCTTCACGAGCAGTACTTC.